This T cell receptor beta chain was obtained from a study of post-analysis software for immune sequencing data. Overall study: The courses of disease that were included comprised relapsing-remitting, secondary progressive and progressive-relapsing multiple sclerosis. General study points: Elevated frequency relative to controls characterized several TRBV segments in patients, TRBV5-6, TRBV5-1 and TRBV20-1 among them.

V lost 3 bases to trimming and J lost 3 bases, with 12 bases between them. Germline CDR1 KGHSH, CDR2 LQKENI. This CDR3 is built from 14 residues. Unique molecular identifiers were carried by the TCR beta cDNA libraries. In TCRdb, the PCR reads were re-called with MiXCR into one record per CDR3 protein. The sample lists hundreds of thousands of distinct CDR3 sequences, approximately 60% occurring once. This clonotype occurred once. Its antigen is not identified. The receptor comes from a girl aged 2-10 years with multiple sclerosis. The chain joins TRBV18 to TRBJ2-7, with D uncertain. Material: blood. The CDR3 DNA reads TGTGCCAGCTCACCCTCGGGCAGTGACTACGAGCAGTACTTC. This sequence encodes CASSPSGSDYEQYF.